This TCR beta chain originates from a study of CD4 T cells in relation to SARS-CoV-2 and coronaviruses. TCRdb keeps only in-frame clones here, not all; method: immunoSEQ multiplex PCR. The sample carries tens of thousands of clones, 76% recorded once. Unexposed donor CD4+ T cells date from about 2011-2018, before the COVID-19 pandemic. CD4+ T cells were isolated from the cells after less than 13 days of culture. As cell numbers allowed, unexposed-donor CD4+ T cells faced SARS-CoV-2 S/N and four cold-coronavirus spikes. This CDR3 has 15 residues. Trimming at V came to 4 bases and at J to 0 bases, leaving 2 bases not matched to a gene. CDR1 and CDR2 from the germline V gene are MNHEY and SVGAGI. Comment on this clone: Its matching antigen is unknown.

The chain recombines TRBV6-5 with TRBJ1-3, with 8 bases aligning to TRBD1. The sequence was collected from a human donor in good health. The specimen sequenced was CD4+ T cells from PBMCs, cultured in vitro. The CDR3: CASSWDRTSGNTIYF. The CDR3 nucleotides are TGTGCCAGCAGTTGGGACAGGACCTCTGGAAACACCATATATTTT.